This T cell receptor (beta chain) was identified during a study of T-cell reconstitution after alpha-beta-depleted transplantation in children. This clonotype occurred a few times. The length of the CDR3 is 19 residues. Germline V lookup: CDR1 LGHNA, CDR2 YNFKEQ. V lost 0 bases to trimming and J lost 12 bases; unmatched junction nucleotides: 16. Molecular barcoding with unique molecular identifiers was used for the TCRbeta library. TCRdb itself ran the PCR reads through MiXCR, one entry per CDR3 protein. The repertoire consists of a few hundred thousand distinct CDR3 sequences, with 18% occurring once and the leading ten covering 3% to 3.5%.

V and J are TRBV4-2 and TRBJ2-1, with 14 bases identical to TRBD2. The clonotype was recovered from a human donor who donated a stem cell graft to a child with acute lymphoblastic leukemia. Sample: PBMCs from the stem cell graft donor, taken from the stem cell graft. CDR3 bases: TGTGCCAGCAGCCAAGACAGGGGACTAGCGGGAGCTAGAGTTGGGGGGCAGTTCTTC. Translated: CASSQDRGLAGARVGGQFF.